This TCR beta chain comes out of a study of cytotoxic CD8 clonotypes in ibrutinib-treated CLL. Study-wide findings and caveats: Clonality grew at ibrutinib response; at progression, it decreased back toward baseline. Sustained-remission patients were sampled at different times than progressing patients were.

Turning to this clone: Its specificity is unknown.

The data were produced by immunoSEQ multiplex PCR, yet TCRdb's version contains in-frame clones alone and is incomplete. There are a few hundred thousand clones in the sample; 80% occur only once, and roughly 6.3% lies in the top ten. V lost 0 bases to trimming and J lost 3 bases; unmatched junction nucleotides: 6. Germline CDR1 reads LNHNV; CDR2 reads YYDKDF (reference sequence). The length of the CDR3 is 16 residues. This receptor was obtained from a human donor with chronic lymphocytic leukemia. The rearrangement links TRBV15 to TRBJ2-7, with TRBD2 matching over 9 bases. The input for sequencing was PBMCs, taken before ibrutinib treatment. In DNA, the CDR3 is TGTGCCACCAGCAGAGATTCTGGACTAGCGCTCTACGAGCAGTACTTC. Protein sequence: CATSRDSGLALYEQYF.